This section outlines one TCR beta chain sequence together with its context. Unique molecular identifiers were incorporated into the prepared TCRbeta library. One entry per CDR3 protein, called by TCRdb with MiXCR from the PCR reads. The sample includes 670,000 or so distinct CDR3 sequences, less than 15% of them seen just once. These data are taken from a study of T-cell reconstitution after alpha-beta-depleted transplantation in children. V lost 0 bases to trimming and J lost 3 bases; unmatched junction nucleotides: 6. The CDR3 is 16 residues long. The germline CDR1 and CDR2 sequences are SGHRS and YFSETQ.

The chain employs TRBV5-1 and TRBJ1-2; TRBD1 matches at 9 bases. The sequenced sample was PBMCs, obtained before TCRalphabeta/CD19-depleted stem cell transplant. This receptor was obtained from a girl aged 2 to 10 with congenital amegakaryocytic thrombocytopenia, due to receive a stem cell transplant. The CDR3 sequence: CASSLVTGGAHYGYTF. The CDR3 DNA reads TGCGCCAGCAGCTTGGTCACAGGGGGCGCGCACTATGGCTACACCTTC.